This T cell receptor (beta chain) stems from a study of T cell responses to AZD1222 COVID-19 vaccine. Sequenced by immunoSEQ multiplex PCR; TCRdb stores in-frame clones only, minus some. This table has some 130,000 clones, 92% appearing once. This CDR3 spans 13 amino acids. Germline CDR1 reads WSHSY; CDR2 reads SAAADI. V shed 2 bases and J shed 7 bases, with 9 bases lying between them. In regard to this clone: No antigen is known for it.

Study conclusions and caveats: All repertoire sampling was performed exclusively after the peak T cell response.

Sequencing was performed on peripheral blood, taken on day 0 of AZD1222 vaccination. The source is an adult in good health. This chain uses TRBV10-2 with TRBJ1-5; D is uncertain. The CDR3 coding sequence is TGCGCCAGCAGTGAGGCCTATCGGCAGCCCCAGCATTTT. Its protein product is CASSEAYRQPQHF.